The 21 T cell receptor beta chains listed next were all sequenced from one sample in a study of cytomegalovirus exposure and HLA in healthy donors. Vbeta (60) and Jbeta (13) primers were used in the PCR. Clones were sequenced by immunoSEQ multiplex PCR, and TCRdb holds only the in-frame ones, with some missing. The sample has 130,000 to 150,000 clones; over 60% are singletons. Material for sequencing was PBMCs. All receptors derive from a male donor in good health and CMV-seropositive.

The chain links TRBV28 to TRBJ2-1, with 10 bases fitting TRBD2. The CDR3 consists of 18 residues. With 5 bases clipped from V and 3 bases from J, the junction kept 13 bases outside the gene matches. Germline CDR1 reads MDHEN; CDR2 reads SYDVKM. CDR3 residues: CASSKSGTSASHYNEQFF. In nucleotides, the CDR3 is TGTGCCAGCAGTAAATCCGGGACTAGCGCATCTCACTACAATGAGCAGTTCTTC. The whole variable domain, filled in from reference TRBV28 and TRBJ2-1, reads DVKVTQSSRYLVKRTGEKVFLECVQDMDHENMFWYRQDPGLGLRLIYFSYDVKMKEKGDIPEGYSVSREKKERFSLILESASTNQTSMYLCASSKSGTSASHYNEQFFGPGTRLTVL.

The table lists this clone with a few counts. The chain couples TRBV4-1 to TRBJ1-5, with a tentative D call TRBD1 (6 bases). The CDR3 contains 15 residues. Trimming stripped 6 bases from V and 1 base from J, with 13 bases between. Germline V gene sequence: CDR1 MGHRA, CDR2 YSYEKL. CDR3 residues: CASRDWGQSNQPQHF. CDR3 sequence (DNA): TGCGCCAGCAGAGACTGGGGACAAAGCAATCAGCCCCAGCATTTT.

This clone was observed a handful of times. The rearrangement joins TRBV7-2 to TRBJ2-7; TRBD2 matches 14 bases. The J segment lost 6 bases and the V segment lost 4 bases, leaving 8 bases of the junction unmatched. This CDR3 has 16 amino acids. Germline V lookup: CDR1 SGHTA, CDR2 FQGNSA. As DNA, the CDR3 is TGTGCCAGCAGCTCCCAGGGGGGACTAGCGGGAGCCGAGCAGTACTTC. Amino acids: CASSSQGGLAGAEQYF.

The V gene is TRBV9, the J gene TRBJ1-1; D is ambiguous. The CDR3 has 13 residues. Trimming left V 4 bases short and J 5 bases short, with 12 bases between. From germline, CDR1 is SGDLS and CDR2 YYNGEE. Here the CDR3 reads CASSMGRRTEAFF. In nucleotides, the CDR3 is TGTGCCAGCAGCATGGGGAGGAGGACTGAAGCTTTCTTT.

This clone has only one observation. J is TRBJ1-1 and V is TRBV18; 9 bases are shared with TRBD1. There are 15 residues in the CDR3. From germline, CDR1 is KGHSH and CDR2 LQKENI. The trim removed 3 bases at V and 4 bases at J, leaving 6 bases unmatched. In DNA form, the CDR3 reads TGTGCCAGCTCACCTGGGGACAGGGCAGTCACTGAAGCTTTCTTT. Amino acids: CASSPGDRAVTEAFF. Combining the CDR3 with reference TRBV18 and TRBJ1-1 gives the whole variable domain NAGVMQNPRHLVRRRGQEARLRCSPMKGHSHVYWYRQLPEEGLKFMVYLQKENIIDESGMPKERFSAEFPKEGPSILRIQQVVRGDSAAYFCASSPGDRAVTEAFFGQGTRLTVV.

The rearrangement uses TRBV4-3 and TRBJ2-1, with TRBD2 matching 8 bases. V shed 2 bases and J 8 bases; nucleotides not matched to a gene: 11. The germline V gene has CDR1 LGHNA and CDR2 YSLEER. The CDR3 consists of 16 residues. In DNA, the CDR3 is TGCGCCAGCAGCCAAACAACGGGACTAGTCTCAGATGAGCAGTTCTTC. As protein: CASSQTTGLVSDEQFF.

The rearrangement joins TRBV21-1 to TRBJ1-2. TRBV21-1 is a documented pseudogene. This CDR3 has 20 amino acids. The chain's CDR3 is CASSKEVAGGLTLINYGYTF. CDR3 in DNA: TGTGCCAGCAGCAAAGAGGTGGCTGGCGGCTTAACCTTAATAAACTATGGCTACACCTTC.

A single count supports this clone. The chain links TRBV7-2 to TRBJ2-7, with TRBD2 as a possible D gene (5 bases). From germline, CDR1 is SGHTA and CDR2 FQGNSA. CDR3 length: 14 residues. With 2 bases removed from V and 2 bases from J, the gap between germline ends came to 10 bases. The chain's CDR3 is CASSLLGGTYEQYF. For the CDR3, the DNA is TGTGCCAGCAGCTTATTAGGAGGAACCTACGAGCAGTACTTC.

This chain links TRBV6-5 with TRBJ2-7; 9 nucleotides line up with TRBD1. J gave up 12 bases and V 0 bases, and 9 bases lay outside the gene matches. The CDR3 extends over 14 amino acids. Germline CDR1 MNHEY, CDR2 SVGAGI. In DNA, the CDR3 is TGTGCCAGCAGTTACTCTCAGGGACAGGGACATCTGTACTTC. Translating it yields CASSYSQGQGHLYF.

CDR3 DNA sequence: TGTGCCAGCAAAACTAGCTCCACCTACGAGCAGTACTTC. The encoded protein is CASKTSSTYEQYF. The chain is built from TRBV7-9 and TRBJ2-7; a weak D match, TRBD2 (6 bases). This CDR3 is 13 amino acids long. The germline V gene has CDR1 SEHNR and CDR2 FQNEAQ (reference sequence). Trimming left V 7 bases short and J 2 bases short, with 12 bases between.

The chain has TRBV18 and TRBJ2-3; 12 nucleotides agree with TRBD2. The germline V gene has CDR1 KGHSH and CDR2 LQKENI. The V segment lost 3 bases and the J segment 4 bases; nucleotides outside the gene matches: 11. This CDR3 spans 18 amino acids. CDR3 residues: CASSPYRTSGEGADTQYF. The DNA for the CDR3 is TGTGCCAGCTCACCCTACCGGACTAGCGGGGAGGGGGCAGATACGCAGTATTTT.

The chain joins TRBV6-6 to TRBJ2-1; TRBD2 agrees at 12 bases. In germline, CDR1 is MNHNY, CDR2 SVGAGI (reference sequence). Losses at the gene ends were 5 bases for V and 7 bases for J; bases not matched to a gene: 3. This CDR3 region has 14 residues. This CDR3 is CASSSGLAGNEQFF. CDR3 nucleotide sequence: TGTGCCAGCAGTAGCGGACTAGCGGGGAATGAGCAGTTCTTC.

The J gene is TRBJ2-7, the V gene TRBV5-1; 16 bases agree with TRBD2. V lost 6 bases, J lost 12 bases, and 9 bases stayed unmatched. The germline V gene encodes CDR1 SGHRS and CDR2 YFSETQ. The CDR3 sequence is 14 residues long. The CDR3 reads CASTPGTSGGEVYF. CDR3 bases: TGCGCCAGCACCCCCGGGACTAGCGGGGGGGAGGTGTACTTC.

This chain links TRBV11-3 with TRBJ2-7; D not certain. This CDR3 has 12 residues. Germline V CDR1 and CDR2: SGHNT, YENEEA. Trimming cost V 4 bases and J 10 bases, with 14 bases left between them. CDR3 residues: CASSSTLGIQYF. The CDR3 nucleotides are TGTGCCAGCAGCTCGACCCTAGGAATCCAGTACTTC. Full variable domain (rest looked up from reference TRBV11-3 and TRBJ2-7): EAGVVQSPRYKIIEKKQPVAFWCNPISGHNTLYWYLQNLGQGPELLIRYENEEAVDDSQLPKDRFSAERLKGVDSTLKIQPAELGDSAVYLCASSSTLGIQYFGPGTRLTVT.

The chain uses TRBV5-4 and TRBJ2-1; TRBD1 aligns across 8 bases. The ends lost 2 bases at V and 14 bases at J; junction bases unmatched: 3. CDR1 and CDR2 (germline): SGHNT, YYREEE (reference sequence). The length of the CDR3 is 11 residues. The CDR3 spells CASSLQGEEFF. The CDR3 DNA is TGTGCCAGCAGCTTACAGGGGGAAGAGTTCTTC.

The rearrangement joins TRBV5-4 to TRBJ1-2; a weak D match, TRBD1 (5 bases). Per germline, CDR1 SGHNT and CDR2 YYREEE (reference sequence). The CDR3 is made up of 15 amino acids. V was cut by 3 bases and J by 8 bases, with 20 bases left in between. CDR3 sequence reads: CASSSLAQGTRGYTF. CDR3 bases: TGTGCCAGCAGCTCACTAGCCCAGGGAACGAGGGGCTACACCTTC.

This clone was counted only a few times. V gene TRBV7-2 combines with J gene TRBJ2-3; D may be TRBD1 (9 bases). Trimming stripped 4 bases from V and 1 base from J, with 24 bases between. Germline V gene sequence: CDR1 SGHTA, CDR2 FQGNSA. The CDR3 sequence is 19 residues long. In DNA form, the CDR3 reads TGTGCCAGCAGCTCGGCCGGGACAGGGACTAGAAGGGGCACAGATACGCAGTATTTT. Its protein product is CASSSAGTGTRRGTDTQYF. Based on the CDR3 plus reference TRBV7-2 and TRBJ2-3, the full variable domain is GAGVSQSPSNKVTEKGKDVELRCDPISGHTALYWYRQSLGQGLEFLIYFQGNSAPDKSGLPSDRFSAERTGGSVSTLTIQRTQQEDSAVYLCASSSAGTGTRRGTDTQYFGPGTRLTVL.

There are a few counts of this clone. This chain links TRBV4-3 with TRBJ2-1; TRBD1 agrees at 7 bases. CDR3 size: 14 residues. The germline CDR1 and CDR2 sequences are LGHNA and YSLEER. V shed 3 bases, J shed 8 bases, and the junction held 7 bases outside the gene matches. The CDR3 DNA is TGCGCCAGCAGCCATAGGACAGGTCTGGATGAGCAGTTCTTC. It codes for CASSHRTGLDEQFF.

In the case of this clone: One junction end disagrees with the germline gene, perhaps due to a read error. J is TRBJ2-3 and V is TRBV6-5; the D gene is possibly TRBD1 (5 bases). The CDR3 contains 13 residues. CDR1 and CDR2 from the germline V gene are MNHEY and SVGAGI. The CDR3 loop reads CASSRTQASPRDF. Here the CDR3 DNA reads TGTGCCAGCAGTAGAACACAGGCCTCGCCCCGGGATTTT.

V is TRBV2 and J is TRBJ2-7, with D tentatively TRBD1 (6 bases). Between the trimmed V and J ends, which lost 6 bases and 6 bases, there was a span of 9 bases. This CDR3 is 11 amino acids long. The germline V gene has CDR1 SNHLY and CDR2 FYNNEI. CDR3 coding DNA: TGTGCCAGCAGGATACAGGGCGAGCAGTACTTC. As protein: CASRIQGEQYF.

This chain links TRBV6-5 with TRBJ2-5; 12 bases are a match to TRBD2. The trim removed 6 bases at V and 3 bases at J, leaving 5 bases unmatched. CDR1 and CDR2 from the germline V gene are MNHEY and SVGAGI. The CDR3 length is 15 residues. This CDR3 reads CASSRLAGAKETQYF. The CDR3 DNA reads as TGTGCCAGCAGCCGACTAGCGGGGGCCAAAGAGACCCAGTACTTC.